This record covers a single TCR beta chain. The sample comes from a study of blood T cell repertoires in COVID-19. Germline V CDR1 and CDR2: SGHTA, FQGNSA. Trimming pared 5 bases from V and 7 bases from J, leaving 15 bases between. CDR3 size: 13 residues. TCRdb keeps only in-frame clones here, not all; method: immunoSEQ multiplex PCR. The sample shows 280,000 or so clones, around 91% of them seen only once. The material sequenced was peripheral blood. The TCR comes from a woman aged 55-70 years with acute or convalescent COVID-19. The gene calls are TRBV7-2 and TRBJ2-7, with D maybe TRBD1 (6 bases). In DNA, the CDR3 is TGTGCCAGCAGCGGGTACAGGGAAGATGAGCAGTACTTC. This codes for CASSGYREDEQYF.